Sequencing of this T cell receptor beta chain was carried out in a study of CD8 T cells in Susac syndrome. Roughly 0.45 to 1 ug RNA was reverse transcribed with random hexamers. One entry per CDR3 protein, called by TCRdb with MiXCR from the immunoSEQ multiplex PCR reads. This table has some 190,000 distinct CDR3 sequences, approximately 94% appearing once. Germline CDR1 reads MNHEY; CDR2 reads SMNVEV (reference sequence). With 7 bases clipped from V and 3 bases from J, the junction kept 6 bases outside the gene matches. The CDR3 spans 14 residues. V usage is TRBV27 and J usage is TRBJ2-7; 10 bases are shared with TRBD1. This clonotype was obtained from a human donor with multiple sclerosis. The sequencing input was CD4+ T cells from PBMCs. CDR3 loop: CASTPRDRGYEQYF. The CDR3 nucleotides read TGTGCCAGCACTCCCCGGGACAGGGGCTACGAGCAGTACTTC.